This entry features one TCR beta chain sequence. Its target is not known. The CDR3 spans 15 residues. V was clipped by 4 bases and J by 5 bases; unmatched bases: 6. Per germline, CDR1 LGHNA and CDR2 YSLEER. This entry belongs to a study of cytomegalovirus exposure and HLA in healthy donors. A multiplex PCR was run with 60 Vbeta primers and 13 Jbeta primers. The data were produced by immunoSEQ multiplex PCR, yet TCRdb's version contains in-frame clones alone and is incomplete. The data show around 160,000 clones, approximately 82% seen once. General study results and limits: CMV serostatus was the only immune exposure information that was available. Specificity of a few CMV-associated chains for CMV antigens was verified in vitro.

The specimen sequenced was PBMCs. The chain employs TRBV4-3 and TRBJ2-7; the match to TRBD2 covers 12 bases. The clonotype originates from a male donor in good health and CMV-seropositive. The CDR3 DNA follows: TGCGCCAGCAGCCCGTTAACTAGCGGGAGGAACGAGCAGTACTTC. Residues: CASSPLTSGRNEQYF.